This T cell receptor (beta chain) was profiled in a study of blood T cell repertoires in COVID-19. V was cut by 4 bases and J by 7 bases, with 14 bases left in between. CDR1 and CDR2 (germline): KGHSH, LQKENI. The CDR3 sequence is 14 residues long. The protocol was immunoSEQ multiplex PCR, while the TCRdb copy is restricted to in-frame clones and leaves out a portion. Here the sample spans 24,000 or so clones, roughly 90% being singletons. The TCR comes from a human donor with acute or convalescent COVID-19. The donor label of this sample is uncertain. The sample consisted of peripheral blood. The chain carries TRBV18 and TRBJ2-1, with D hard to call. The CDR3 DNA reads as TGTGCCAGCTCACGCGTACAACAGAGTAATGAGCAGTTCTTC. Translation gives CASSRVQQSNEQFF.